The sequence of this T cell receptor (beta chain) was determined in a study of cytomegalovirus exposure and HLA in healthy donors. The study, taken as a whole, reports: In a later analysis, V- and J-gene trimming of beta chains associated with a DCLRE1C missense variant, replicated independently. It was assumed in the presence/absence analyses that sequencing depth was roughly uniform across donors.

The V gene lost 3 bases and the J gene lost 8 bases, with 14 bases spanning the gap. CDR1 and CDR2 from the germline V gene are SGHTA and FQGNSA. The CDR3 has 14 amino acids. A multiplex PCR was run with 60 Vbeta primers and 13 Jbeta primers. Here immunoSEQ multiplex PCR was the method, and the copy in TCRdb shows in-frame clones only, minus some. The sample includes roughly 86,000 clones, 65% of them seen just once. This clone has just a few counts. What it binds is unknown. The sequenced material came from PBMCs. The sequence was collected from a woman between 50 and 59 years old in good health and CMV-seropositive. The chain joins TRBV7-2 to TRBJ2-4, with D tentatively TRBD1 (6 bases). The chain's CDR3 is CASSLSQGTDIQYF. In nucleotides, the CDR3 is TGTGCCAGCAGCTTGTCACAGGGTACGGACATTCAGTACTTC. Full variable domain (rest looked up from reference TRBV7-2 and TRBJ2-4): GAGVSQSPSNKVTEKGKDVELRCDPISGHTALYWYRQSLGQGLEFLIYFQGNSAPDKSGLPSDRFSAERTGGSVSTLTIQRTQQEDSAVYLCASSLSQGTDIQYFGAGTRLSVL.